Presented here are 22 T cell receptor beta chains from one specimen sequenced in a study of cytomegalovirus exposure and HLA in healthy donors. Both 60 Vbeta primers and 13 Jbeta primers went into the PCR. TCRdb's copy holds only in-frame clones and misses some; the assay was immunoSEQ multiplex PCR. This sample's table has approximately 110,000 clones. What was sequenced was PBMCs. Source of these receptors: a man aged 45-60 years in good health and CMV-seronegative.

The genes are TRBV10-3 and TRBJ2-7; tentatively, D is TRBD2 (6 bases). Per germline, CDR1 ENHRY and CDR2 SYGVKD. V dropped 9 bases and J dropped 0 bases, with 12 bases sitting between them. The CDR3 consists of 13 residues. CDR3 region: CAIAAGSSYEQYF. The DNA of the CDR3 is TGTGCCATTGCAGCGGGCAGCTCCTACGAGCAGTACTTC.

The chain combines TRBV15 with TRBJ1-4; D remains ambiguous. The CDR3 consists of 12 residues. CDR1 and CDR2 from the germline V gene are LNHNV and YYDKDF (reference sequence). Trimming left V 1 base short and J 8 bases short, with 5 bases between. CDR3 DNA: TGTGCCACCAGCAGAGCATCCGAAAAACTGTTTTTT. It translates to CATSRASEKLFF. Variable domain in full (rest from reference TRBV15 and TRBJ1-4): DAMVIQNPRYQVTQFGKPVTLSCSQTLNHNVMYWYQQKSSQAPKLLFHYYDKDFNNEADTPDNFQSRRPNTSFCFLDIRSPGLGDTAMYLCATSRASEKLFFGSGTQLSVL.

The rearrangement links TRBV11-3 to TRBJ2-7; the D gene is possibly TRBD2 (6 bases). CDR3 length equals 15 residues. Germline V gene sequence: CDR1 SGHNT, CDR2 YENEEA. Trimming stripped 3 bases from V and 5 bases from J, with 17 bases between. In nucleotides, the CDR3 is TGTGCCAGCAGCTTGGGTAGGAGGGTGTATGACGAGCAGTACTTC. This gives the protein CASSLGRRVYDEQYF. Complete variable domain (other parts from reference TRBV11-3 and TRBJ2-7): EAGVVQSPRYKIIEKKQPVAFWCNPISGHNTLYWYLQNLGQGPELLIRYENEEAVDDSQLPKDRFSAERLKGVDSTLKIQPAELGDSAVYLCASSLGRRVYDEQYFGPGTRLTVT.

The chain recombines TRBV6-5 with TRBJ1-1, with a tentative D call TRBD1 (5 bases). Trimming cost V 0 bases and J 1 base, with 12 bases left between them. Germline V lookup: CDR1 MNHEY, CDR2 SVGAGI. This CDR3 has 16 amino acids. The chain's CDR3 is CASSYSRDFGNTEAFF. In nucleotides, the CDR3 is TGTGCCAGCAGTTACTCTCGGGACTTTGGGAACACTGAAGCTTTCTTT.

The chain is built from TRBV5-4 and TRBJ1-2; the D is unclear. The V end was cut by 5 bases, the J end by 0 bases, with 17 bases between. Germline V gene data show CDR1 as SGHNT and CDR2 as YYREEE (reference sequence). There are 16 residues in the CDR3. The CDR3 loop is CASSDGFFRTNYGYTF. The DNA of the CDR3 is TGTGCCAGCAGTGATGGTTTTTTCAGAACTAACTATGGCTACACCTTC.

The V gene is TRBV6-6, the J gene TRBJ2-7, with 7 bases that match TRBD1. J lost 2 bases, V lost 8 bases, and 9 bases had no gene match. The CDR3 spans 14 residues. From germline, CDR1 is MNHNY and CDR2 SVGAGI (reference sequence). The CDR3: CASHTRQGPYEQYF. In DNA form, the CDR3 reads TGTGCCAGCCACACAAGACAGGGACCCTACGAGCAGTACTTC.

The chain joins TRBV7-9 to TRBJ2-7, with unresolved D. CDR3 length: 12 residues. CDR1 is SEHNR and CDR2 is FQNEAQ in the germline V gene (reference sequence). Trimming took 10 bases from V and 6 from J, leaving 16 bases between them. The CDR3 DNA is TGTGCCATGGGCAATCTTAGTGGCGAGCAGTACTTC. Protein: CAMGNLSGEQYF.

The V gene is TRBV19, the J gene TRBJ1-2; a weak D match, TRBD1 (6 bases). Looked up from germline, CDR1 is LNHDA and CDR2 is SQIVND (reference sequence). The V end lost 3 bases, the J end lost 1 base, and 9 bases lay between the germline ends. The CDR3 has 14 amino acids. The CDR3 is CASSIAGVNYGYTF. The DNA of the CDR3 is TGTGCCAGTAGTATTGCAGGGGTTAACTATGGCTACACCTTC.

CDR3 nucleotide sequence: TGTGCCAGCTCAGAAAGCGGGGACGCCCGGGGGCAGTATTTT. Protein sequence: CASSESGDARGQYF. The chain links TRBV18 to TRBJ2-3; TRBD2 matches 7 bases. The CDR3 consists of 14 residues. After removal of 5 bases from V and 11 bases from J, the junction contained 13 bases not matched to a gene. CDR1 and CDR2 (germline): KGHSH, LQKENI.

The chain uses TRBV19 and TRBJ2-2, with TRBD2 matching 9 bases. Trimming removed 0 bases from V and 3 bases from J; junction bases left unmatched: 2. The CDR3 sequence is 16 residues long. Germline CDR1 LNHDA, CDR2 SQIVND (reference sequence). The chain's CDR3 is CASSIDRLADTGELFF. CDR3 coding DNA: TGTGCCAGTAGTATAGATCGACTAGCGGACACCGGGGAGCTGTTTTTT.

This chain uses TRBV5-1 with TRBJ2-5, with TRBD1 matching 7 bases. CDR1 SGHRS and CDR2 YFSETQ come from the germline V gene. This CDR3 region has 14 residues. With V trimmed by 3 bases and J by 4 bases, 6 bases remained unmatched. The CDR3 region is CASSSTGIGETQYF. CDR3 sequence (DNA): TGCGCCAGCAGCTCGACAGGGATTGGAGAGACCCAGTACTTC.

The chain uses TRBV9 and TRBJ2-1, with 7 bases lining up with TRBD2. V gave up 3 bases and J gave up 3 bases; unmatched junction bases: 6. This CDR3 region has 15 residues. Germline V gene lookup returns CDR1 SGDLS and CDR2 YYNGEE. The CDR3 here is CASSAGTNGYNEQFF. CDR3 sequence (DNA): TGTGCCAGCAGCGCCGGGACTAATGGCTACAATGAGCAGTTCTTC.

The J gene is TRBJ2-5, the V gene TRBV7-2; the match to TRBD1 covers 10 bases. Gene TRBJ2-7 matches the end of the DNA better, so the J call may be wrong. Germline assignment: CDR1 SGHTA and CDR2 FQGNSA. There are 14 residues in the CDR3. The CDR3 is CASSPGQGTYEQYF. The CDR3 coding sequence is TGTGCCAGCAGCCCGGGACAGGGGACCTACGAGCAGTACTTC.

This chain joins TRBV2 and TRBJ2-5; D gene unclear. Trimming left V 4 bases short and J 2 bases short, with 5 bases between. The V gene's germline CDR1 is SNHLY and CDR2 FYNNEI. This CDR3 contains 12 residues. CDR3 amino acids: CASSALQETQYF. CDR3 in DNA: TGTGCCAGCAGTGCCCTTCAAGAGACCCAGTACTTC.

The chain combines TRBV11-3 with TRBJ2-7, with 8 bases identical to TRBD2. The CDR3 totals 14 residues. Germline lookup yields CDR1 SGHNT and CDR2 YENEEA. V shed 3 bases and J 6 bases; nucleotides not matched to a gene: 7. This chain's CDR3 is CASSFRSGSTEQYF. The CDR3 DNA follows: TGTGCCAGCAGCTTTCGAAGCGGGAGCACCGAGCAGTACTTC. The full variable domain, with the rest looked up from reference TRBV11-3 and TRBJ2-7, is EAGVVQSPRYKIIEKKQPVAFWCNPISGHNTLYWYLQNLGQGPELLIRYENEEAVDDSQLPKDRFSAERLKGVDSTLKIQPAELGDSAVYLCASSFRSGSTEQYFGPGTRLTVT.

This chain links TRBV15 with TRBJ2-5, with TRBD2 as a possible D gene (5 bases). Germline V lookup: CDR1 LNHNV, CDR2 YYDKDF (reference sequence). V was trimmed by 0 bases and J by 9 bases, leaving 14 bases between them. This CDR3 has 14 amino acids. The CDR3 here is CATSRDDRNGAQYF. CDR3 DNA: TGTGCCACCAGCAGAGATGATCGTAACGGGGCCCAGTACTTC.

J is TRBJ1-1 and V is TRBV28; a possible D gene is TRBD1 (6 bases). CDR3 length: 15 residues. CDR1 MDHEN and CDR2 SYDVKM come from the germline V gene. With 5 bases removed from V and 0 bases from J, the gap between germline ends came to 13 bases. Here the CDR3 DNA reads TGTGCCAGCAGTCCGAGGGGACAAATGAACACTGAAGCTTTCTTT. It translates to CASSPRGQMNTEAFF.

The genes are TRBV6-5 and TRBJ1-4; no firm D call. Per germline, CDR1 MNHEY and CDR2 SVGAGI. Trimming left V 2 bases short and J 8 bases short, with 18 bases between. This CDR3 region has 16 residues. In DNA, the CDR3 is TGTGCCAGCAGTTACCGGCTTGCGGGGTCCCGGGAAAAACTGTTTTTT. It codes for CASSYRLAGSREKLFF.

This chain connects TRBV6-6 to TRBJ1-6; 8 nucleotides match TRBD1. CDR3 length: 16 residues. In germline, CDR1 is MNHNY, CDR2 SVGAGI (reference sequence). J lost 6 bases, V lost 2 bases, and 6 bases had no gene match. The CDR3 region is CASSYEFDRGNSPLHF. In DNA, the CDR3 is TGTGCCAGCAGTTACGAGTTCGACAGGGGTAATTCACCCCTCCACTTT.

The chain joins TRBV9 to TRBJ2-2, with 9 bases identical to TRBD1. The germline V gene encodes CDR1 SGDLS and CDR2 YYNGEE. Trimming removed 2 bases from V and 1 base from J; junction bases left unmatched: 3. This CDR3 contains 16 residues. CDR3 sequence (DNA): TGTGCCAGCAGCGTTTTGGGACAGGGGAACACCGGGGAGCTGTTTTTT. Encoded protein: CASSVLGQGNTGELFF. Full variable domain (rest looked up from reference TRBV9 and TRBJ2-2): DSGVTQTPKHLITATGQRVTLRCSPRSGDLSVYWYQQSLDQGLQFLIQYYNGEERAKGNILERFSAQQFPDLHSELNLSSLELGDSALYFCASSVLGQGNTGELFFGEGSRLTVL.

The chain carries TRBV7-2 and TRBJ2-1, with TRBD1 identical over 7 bases. From germline, CDR1 is SGHTA and CDR2 FQGNSA. CDR3 size: 15 residues. Trimming cost V 1 base and J 3 bases; bases outside gene matches: 3. DNA for the CDR3: TGTGCCAGCAGCTTAGAGGGACAGTTCTACAATGAGCAGTTCTTC. It specifies CASSLEGQFYNEQFF.

The J gene is TRBJ2-7, the V gene TRBV6-6; the D gene is possibly TRBD1 (5 bases). Deletions cut 2 bases from V and 5 bases from J, with 13 bases between. There are 14 residues in the CDR3. CDR1 is MNHNY and CDR2 is SVGAGI in the germline V gene (reference sequence). CDR3 region: CASSYLPGHHEQYF. As DNA, the CDR3 is TGTGCCAGCAGTTACCTCCCAGGGCACCACGAGCAGTACTTC.